The clone carrying this T cell receptor beta chain has ten or more counts. Its specificity is not known. The V and J ends lost 2 bases and 7 bases respectively, with 12 bases between them. This CDR3 is 13 amino acids long. The germline V gene encodes CDR1 SGHAT and CDR2 FQNNGV. Amplified TCR beta CDR3 regions derived from RNA transcripts. First-round RT-PCR with HTBI primers amplified the TCR CDR3 region. TCRdb processed the multiplex PCR reads anew with MiXCR; each CDR3 protein has one entry. The sample includes roughly 720,000 distinct CDR3 sequences, roughly a sixth of them seen just once. The data stem from a study of T cells in Graves' hyperthyroidism and ophthalmopathy. Overall study findings and caveats: Ophthalmopathy prediction by the model preceded onset by a median 6.5 months.

No progression to ophthalmopathy during 18 months of follow-up defined stable disease. Orbital computed tomography and thyroid ultrasound, together with serum TRAb and thyroxine and clinical symptoms, were used for diagnoses. The chain combines TRBV11-2 with TRBJ2-7, with D perhaps being TRBD1 or TRBD2 (5 bases each). The sequencing input was blood. The receptor comes from a man in his forties or fifties with Graves' hyperthyroidism. The CDR3, as DNA: TGTGCCAGCAGCTTAAGTGTGGGGGAGGAGCAGTACTTC. Protein product: CASSLSVGEEQYF. The variable domain in full, with the rest retrieved from reference TRBV11-2 and TRBJ2-7, is EAGVAQSPRYKIIEKRQSVAFWCNPISGHATLYWYQQILGQGPKLLIQFQNNGVVDDSQLPKDRFSAERLKGVDSTLKIQPAKLEDSAVYLCASSLSVGEEQYFGPGTRLTVT.